This TCR beta chain was documented in a study of shared clonotypes between healthy human individuals. The authors ran the assay at deep level. TCRdb's copy holds only in-frame clones and misses some; the assay was immunoSEQ multiplex PCR. The sample includes around 700,000 clones, roughly 72% of them seen just once. Concerning this clone: Antigen unknown.

J gave up 2 bases and V 3 bases, and 13 bases lay outside the gene matches. The CDR3 is made up of 18 amino acids. The germline gives CDR1 PRHDT, CDR2 FYEKMQ (reference sequence). Overall study findings and caveats: Inspection by rarefaction showed sorted-subset sequencing to be incomplete despite large depth. Researchers found naive subsets generally carried larger estimated richness than memory subsets.

The source of this sequence is a woman aged 25 to 39 in good health. The genes are TRBV13 and TRBJ2-7; 10 positions agree with TRBD2. The sample comprised memory CD4+ T cells sorted from blood. Subset noted: CD45RA-negative fraction. CDR3 DNA sequence: TGTGCCAGCAGCTTGAAGTATGCTCCTAGCGGGAGAACCTACGAGCAGTACTTC. Protein sequence: CASSLKYAPSGRTYEQYF.